Shown below are 23 T cell receptor beta chains from a single sample sequenced in a study of CD8+CD57+ T cells in acquired aplastic anemia. In patients chosen for sequencing, flow cytometry had shown CD8+CD57+ cell expansion. Profiles of TCR beta VDJ and CDR3 were generated from a genomic DNA template. In TCRdb, the reads were re-called with MiXCR into one record per CDR3 protein. Here the sample spans about 170,000 distinct CDR3 sequences, around half being singletons. Input material: sorted CD4+, CD8+, or CD8+CD57+ T cells (not recorded which) from PBMCs. The receptors derive from a human donor with aplastic anemia.

There are many counts of this clonotype. The chain's CDR3 is CASSQNPTGTEQPQHF. The CDR3, as DNA: TGTGCCAGCAGCCAAAATCCGACAGGGACAGAGCAGCCCCAGCATTTT. V usage is TRBV4-2 and J usage is TRBJ1-5; TRBD1 matches at 7 bases. This CDR3 has 16 residues. Trimming removed 2 bases from V and 7 bases from J; junction bases left unmatched: 11. Germline loops: CDR1 LGHNA, CDR2 YNFKEQ.

The V and J genes are TRBV15 and TRBJ2-7; 8 bases are a match to TRBD1. The CDR3 length is 17 residues. V lost 0 bases, J lost 2 bases, and 9 bases stayed unmatched. The V gene's germline CDR1 is LNHNV and CDR2 YYDKDF (reference sequence). CDR3 sequence: CATSRDQAGQGPYEQYF. The CDR3 DNA reads as TGTGCCACCAGCAGAGACCAAGCCGGACAGGGACCCTACGAGCAGTACTTC.

This clonotype was found many times. The rearrangement links TRBV5-1 to TRBJ2-7; unclear D gene. This CDR3 has 15 residues. Trimming took off 0 bases at V and 6 bases at J, with 16 bases between the two ends. Germline lookup yields CDR1 SGHRS and CDR2 YFSETQ. CDR3 sequence (DNA): TGCGCCAGCAGCTTGGATACAGCCTCCATAAGCGAGCAGTACTTC. This codes for CASSLDTASISEQYF.

V is TRBV6-5 and J is TRBJ2-1; D gene ambiguous. V lost 1 base, J lost 5 bases, and 3 bases lay in between. The CDR3 extends over 12 amino acids. Germline V lookup: CDR1 MNHEY, CDR2 SVGAGI. Written as DNA, the CDR3 is TGTGCCAGCAGTTACTTAGACAATGAGCAGTTCTTC. It codes for CASSYLDNEQFF.

The sample holds a few counts of this clonotype. The J gene is TRBJ1-2, the V gene TRBV6-1, with D perhaps matching TRBD1 (5 bases). The ends were cut back, 6 bases at V and 8 bases at J, with 28 bases in the middle. Germline-derived CDR1 and CDR2 are MNHNS and SASEGT. This CDR3 region has 17 residues. The CDR3 region is CASRTRGDNPSREGYTF. The CDR3 DNA follows: TGTGCCAGCAGAACCCGGGGCGACAACCCTTCTCGTGAGGGCTACACCTTC.

The chain carries TRBV15 and TRBJ2-2; D is uncertain. Germline V CDR1 and CDR2: LNHNV, YYDKDF (reference sequence). This CDR3 has 14 residues. Trimming took 7 bases from V and 0 from J, leaving 9 bases between them. The CDR3 sequence: CATIEPANTGELFF. Here the CDR3 DNA reads TGTGCCACCATCGAACCCGCGAACACCGGGGAGCTGTTTTTT.

This clonotype came up many times. V and J are TRBV20-1 and TRBJ1-3; D call uncertain. The CDR3 is 14 amino acids. Trimming stripped 5 bases from V and 4 bases from J, with 15 bases between. CDR1 and CDR2 from the germline V gene are DFQATT and SNEGSKA (reference sequence). CDR3 DNA sequence: TGCAGTGCTCCGGACTTCACCCGAGGAAACACCATATATTTT. It encodes CSAPDFTRGNTIYF.

This clonotype was detected once. This is likely a read error, given that the CDR3 carries no conserved phenylalanine or tryptophan at its end. The chain combines TRBV20-1 with TRBJ2-7, with TRBD2 matching over 16 bases. This CDR3 contains 17 residues. V lost 1 base to trimming and J lost 7 bases; unmatched junction nucleotides: 10. Germline assignment: CDR1 DFQATT and CDR2 SNEGSKA (reference sequence). CDR3 amino acids: CSARAYGTSGGANEQYS. The CDR3 DNA reads as TGCAGTGCTAGAGCTTACGGGACTAGCGGGGGGGCCAATGAGCAGTACTCC.

The chain employs TRBV7-3 and TRBJ2-7, with a weak D call TRBD1 (6 bases). Per the germline V gene, CDR1 is SGHTA and CDR2 is FQGTGA. V lost 8 bases, J lost 4 bases, and 12 bases lay in between. The CDR3 loop spans 12 amino acids. The CDR3 here is CASEHRAYEQYF. The CDR3 nucleotides are TGTGCCAGCGAGCACAGGGCTTACGAGCAGTACTTC.

Only a few counts were recorded for this clonotype. The chain carries TRBV24-1 and TRBJ2-1, with D possibly matching TRBD2 (5 bases). This CDR3 spans 13 amino acids. The V end lost 4 bases, the J end lost 5 bases, and 8 bases lay between the germline ends. The germline gives CDR1 KGHDR, CDR2 SFDVKD. CDR3 amino acids: CATSDLRDNEQFF. The DNA for the CDR3 is TGTGCCACCAGTGACCTGAGGGACAATGAGCAGTTCTTC.

V usage is TRBV25-1 and J usage is TRBJ2-7; D not resolved. This CDR3 comprises 11 residues. Germline CDR1 is MGHDK and CDR2 is SYGVNS. The V gene lost 2 bases and the J gene lost 12 bases, with 11 bases spanning the gap. The CDR3 sequence: CASSEEQRLYF. The DNA for the CDR3 is TGTGCCAGCAGTGAAGAACAGAGGCTGTACTTC.

A few counts support this clonotype. CDR3: CASSYGTGLFF. Here the CDR3 DNA reads TGTGCCAGCAGTTACGGGACGGGACTGTTTTTT. The chain has TRBV6-2 or TRBV6-3 and TRBJ1-4, with TRBD1 as a possible D gene (5 bases). The germline V and J ends were trimmed by 2 bases and 13 bases, with 8 bases remaining between them. The CDR3 has 11 amino acids. Germline CDR1 MNHEY, CDR2 SVGEGT.

This chain uses TRBV2 with TRBJ1-2; weak D call: TRBD1 (5 bases). The germline V and J ends were trimmed by 4 bases and 4 bases, with 7 bases remaining between them. Germline assignment: CDR1 SNHLY and CDR2 FYNNEI. CDR3 length: 12 residues. CDR3 amino acids: CASSAGLYGYTF. CDR3 nucleotides: TGTGCCAGCAGTGCAGGGCTCTATGGCTACACCTTC.

The chain carries TRBV19 and TRBJ2-2; TRBD2 agrees at 8 bases. V shed 3 bases, J shed 5 bases, and the junction held 5 bases outside the gene matches. Germline V gene sequence: CDR1 LNHDA, CDR2 SQIVND (reference sequence). The CDR3 loop spans 15 amino acids. CDR3 residues: CASSIGGARTGELFF. CDR3 nucleotide sequence: TGTGCCAGTAGTATCGGGGGGGCGCGGACCGGGGAGCTGTTTTTT.

This chain connects TRBV20-1 to TRBJ2-7; possibly TRBD1 for D (5 bases). The CDR3 length is 12 residues. V lost 7 bases and J lost 3, with 13 bases in between. The germline V gene has CDR1 DFQATT and CDR2 SNEGSKA (reference sequence). The CDR3 nucleotides read TGCAGTGGCGGTGGGGCGCTCTACGAGCAGTACTTC. Residues: CSGGGALYEQYF.

By share, this clonotype ranks as medium-sized. The chain couples TRBV10-3 to TRBJ1-1; D might be TRBD1 (5 bases). V lost 7 bases to trimming and J lost 3 bases, with 12 bases between them. The CDR3 is 13 residues long. From germline, CDR1 is ENHRY and CDR2 SYGVKD. The CDR3 loop is CAIMGRLDTEAFF. Here the CDR3 DNA reads TGTGCCATCATGGGGCGTTTGGACACTGAAGCTTTCTTT.

The CDR3 DNA reads as TGCAGTGCGGGGACTAGCGGGATGAGGGAGACCCAGTACTTC. It codes for CSAGTSGMRETQYF. The chain couples TRBV20-1 to TRBJ2-5; 13 nucleotides align to TRBD2. Germline assignment: CDR1 DFQATT and CDR2 SNEGSKA (reference sequence). Trimming at V came to 6 bases and at J to 5 bases, leaving 6 bases not matched to a gene. The CDR3 contains 14 residues.

There are many counts of this clonotype. The V gene is TRBV6-1, the J gene TRBJ1-5; a possible D gene is TRBD1 (6 bases). The CDR3 has 14 residues. Trimming shortened V by 6 bases and J by 3 bases, and 12 bases separated the two germline ends. Germline CDR1 is MNHNS and CDR2 is SASEGT. CDR3 in DNA: TGTGCCAGCAGACCACAGGGAATCAATCAGCCCCAGCATTTT. It specifies CASRPQGINQPQHF.

The CDR3: CASNPGQGAEYLGSPLHF. As DNA, the CDR3 is TGTGCCAGTAACCCGGGACAGGGGGCCGAGTACCTAGGTTCACCCCTCCACTTT. V is TRBV19 and J is TRBJ1-6, with 12 bases fitting TRBD1. The CDR3 length is 18 residues. Germline CDR1 reads LNHDA; CDR2 reads SQIVND (reference sequence). With 7 bases clipped from V and 9 bases from J, the junction kept 16 bases outside the gene matches.

As regards this clonotype: A junction end diverges from the germline sequence, so it may reflect a read error. The genes are TRBV25-1 and TRBJ1-2, with D possibly being TRBD1 (5 bases). The germline V gene has CDR1 MGHDK and CDR2 SYGVNS. CDR3 length: 14 residues. For the CDR3, the DNA is TGTGCCAGCAGTGGGCTACAAGGGGCTGGTGGCCACACCTTC. It yields the protein CASSGLQGAGGHTF.

Only a few counts were recorded for this clonotype. The rearrangement links TRBV12-3 or TRBV12-4 to TRBJ1-5; D may be TRBD1 (6 bases). CDR3 length: 17 residues. V shed 1 base and J shed 8 bases, with 21 bases lying between them. The CDR3 spells CASSLGGSRGAGKPQHF. As DNA, the CDR3 is TGTGCCAGCAGTTTAGGGGGTAGTCGGGGGGCCGGGAAGCCCCAGCATTTT.

The V call is TRBV7-6, the J call TRBJ2-1; 10 positions match TRBD2. The V and J ends lost 3 bases and 6 bases, in that order; junction bases with no gene match: 5. Germline loops: CDR1 SGHVS, CDR2 FNYEAQ. This CDR3 contains 15 residues. DNA for the CDR3: TGTGCCAGCAGCTTGCTAGCGGGGGCTTCCAATGAGCAGTTCTTC. Translation gives CASSLLAGASNEQFF.

This clonotype was recorded at least ten times. The chain links TRBV7-6 to TRBJ1-1, with D uncertain. The V and J ends lost 2 bases and 0 bases respectively, with 4 bases between them. This CDR3 is built from 13 residues. Germline lookup yields CDR1 SGHVS and CDR2 FNYEAQ. The chain's CDR3 is CASSLTVNTEAFF. The CDR3 DNA sequence: TGTGCCAGCAGCTTAACAGTGAACACTGAAGCTTTCTTT.